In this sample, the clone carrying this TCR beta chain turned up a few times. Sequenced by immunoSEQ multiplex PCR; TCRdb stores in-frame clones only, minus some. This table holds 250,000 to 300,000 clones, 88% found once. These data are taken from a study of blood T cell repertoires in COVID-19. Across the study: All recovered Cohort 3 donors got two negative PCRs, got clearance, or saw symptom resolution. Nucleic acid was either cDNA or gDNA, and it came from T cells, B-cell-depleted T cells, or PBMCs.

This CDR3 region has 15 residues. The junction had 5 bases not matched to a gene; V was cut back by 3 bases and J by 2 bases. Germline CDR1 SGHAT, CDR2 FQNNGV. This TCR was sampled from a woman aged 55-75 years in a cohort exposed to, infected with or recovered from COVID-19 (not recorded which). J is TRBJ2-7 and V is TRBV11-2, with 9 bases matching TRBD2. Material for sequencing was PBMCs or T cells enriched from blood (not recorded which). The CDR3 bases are TGTGCCAGCAGCTTCATGACTAGCGGCCCCTACGAGCAGTACTTC. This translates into CASSFMTSGPYEQYF.